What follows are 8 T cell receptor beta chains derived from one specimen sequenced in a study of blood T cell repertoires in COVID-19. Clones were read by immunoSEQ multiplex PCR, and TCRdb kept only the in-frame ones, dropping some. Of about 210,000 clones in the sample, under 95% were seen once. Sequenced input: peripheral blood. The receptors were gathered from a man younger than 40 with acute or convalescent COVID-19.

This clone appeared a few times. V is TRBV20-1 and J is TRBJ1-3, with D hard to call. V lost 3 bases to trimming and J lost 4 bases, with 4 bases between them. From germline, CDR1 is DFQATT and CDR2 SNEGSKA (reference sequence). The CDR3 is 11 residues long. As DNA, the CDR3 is TGCAGTGCTAGTTCAGGAAACACCATATATTTT. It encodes CSASSGNTIYF.

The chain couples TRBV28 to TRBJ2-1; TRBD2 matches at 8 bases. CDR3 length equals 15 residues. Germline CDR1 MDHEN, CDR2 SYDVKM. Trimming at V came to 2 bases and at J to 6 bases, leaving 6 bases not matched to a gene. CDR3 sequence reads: CASSLPTSAVNEQFF. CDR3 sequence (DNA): TGTGCCAGCAGTTTACCGACTAGCGCGGTCAATGAGCAGTTCTTC.

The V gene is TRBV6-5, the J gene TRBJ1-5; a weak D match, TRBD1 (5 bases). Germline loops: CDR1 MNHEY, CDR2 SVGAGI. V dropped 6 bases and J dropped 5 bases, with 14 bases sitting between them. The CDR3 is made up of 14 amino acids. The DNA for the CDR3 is TGTGCCAGCAGCCCCCGACAGAAACATCAGCCCCAGCATTTT. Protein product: CASSPRQKHQPQHF.

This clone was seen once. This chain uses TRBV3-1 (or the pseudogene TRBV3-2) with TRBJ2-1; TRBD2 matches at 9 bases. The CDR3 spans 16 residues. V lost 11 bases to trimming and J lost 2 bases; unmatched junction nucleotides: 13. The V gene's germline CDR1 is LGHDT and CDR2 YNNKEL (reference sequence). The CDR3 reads CACSKPSGITYNEQFF. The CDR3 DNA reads TGTGCCTGTAGCAAGCCTAGCGGGATCACCTACAATGAGCAGTTCTTC.

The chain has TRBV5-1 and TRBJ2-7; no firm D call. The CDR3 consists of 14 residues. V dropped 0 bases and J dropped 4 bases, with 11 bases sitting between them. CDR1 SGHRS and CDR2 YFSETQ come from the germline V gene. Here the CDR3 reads CASSLDFQVYEQYF. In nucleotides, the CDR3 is TGCGCCAGCAGCTTGGACTTTCAGGTTTACGAGCAGTACTTC. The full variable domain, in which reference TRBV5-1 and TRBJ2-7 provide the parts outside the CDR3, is KAGVTQTPRYLIKTRGQQVTLSCSPISGHRSVSWYQQTPGQGLQFLFEYFSETQRNKGNFPGRFSGRQFSNSRSEMNVSTLELGDSALYLCASSLDFQVYEQYFGPGTRLTVT.

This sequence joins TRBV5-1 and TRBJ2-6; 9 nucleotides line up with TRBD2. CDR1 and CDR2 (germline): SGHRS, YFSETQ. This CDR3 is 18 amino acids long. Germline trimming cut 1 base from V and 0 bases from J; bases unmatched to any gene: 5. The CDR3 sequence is CASSLLGGGASGANVLTF. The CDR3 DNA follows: TGCGCCAGCAGCTTGCTCGGCGGGGGGGCCTCTGGGGCCAACGTCCTGACTTTC.

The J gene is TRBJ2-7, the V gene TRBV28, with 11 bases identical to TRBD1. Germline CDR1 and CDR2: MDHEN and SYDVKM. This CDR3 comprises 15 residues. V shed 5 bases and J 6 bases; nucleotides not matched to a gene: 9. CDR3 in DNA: TGTGCCAGCAGTCCCTCCGGGACAGGGGGAAGCGAGCAGTACTTC. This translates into CASSPSGTGGSEQYF.

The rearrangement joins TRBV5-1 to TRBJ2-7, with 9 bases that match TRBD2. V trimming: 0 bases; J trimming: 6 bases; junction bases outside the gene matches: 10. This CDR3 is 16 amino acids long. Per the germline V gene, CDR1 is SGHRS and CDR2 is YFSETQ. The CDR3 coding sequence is TGCGCCAGCAGCTTGGGTTTAGGGACTAGCCTTATCGAGCAGTACTTC. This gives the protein CASSLGLGTSLIEQYF.